This TCR beta chain stems from a study of cytomegalovirus exposure and HLA in healthy donors. Germline values: CDR1 SGHRS, CDR2 YFSETQ. The CDR3 length is 13 residues. This PCR relied on a set of 60 Vbeta primers and 13 Jbeta primers. Profiled with immunoSEQ multiplex PCR; TCRdb holds only in-frame clones, not every one. The sample shows roughly 200,000 clones, approximately 82% of them seen only once. The chain joins TRBV5-1 to TRBJ2-5; 8 bases line up with TRBD1. Gene TRBJ2-7 matches the end of the DNA better, so the J call may be wrong. This sequence was found in a man aged 18 to 30 in good health and CMV-seronegative. Sequencing input: PBMCs. CDR3 coding DNA: TGCGCCAGCAGCACCCTAGACAGGGGCGAGCAGTACTTC. It encodes CASSTLDRGEQYF.